Described below is a single T cell receptor (beta chain) sequence and its context. This record belongs to a study of blood T cell repertoires in COVID-19. The wider study: Donors in the United States, Italy and Spain gave samples during acute or convalescent COVID-19. In each case, the material was cDNA or gDNA derived from T cells, B-cell-depleted T cells, or PBMCs.

With 2 bases clipped from V and 3 bases from J, the junction kept 3 bases outside the gene matches. Germline V CDR1 and CDR2: KGHSH, LQKENI. CDR3 size: 14 residues. Assay used: immunoSEQ multiplex PCR; TCRdb lists only in-frame clones, some missing. Here the sample spans tens of thousands of clones, roughly 86% being singletons. The chain uses TRBV18 and TRBJ1-2; 7 bases align to TRBD1. The source of this sequence is a woman of 80 years or more with acute or convalescent COVID-19. Sequenced input: peripheral blood. The CDR3 reads CASSPRDSDYGYTF. CDR3 nucleotides: TGTGCCAGCTCACCAAGGGACAGTGACTATGGCTACACCTTC.